These T cell receptor beta chains were read from a single sample in a study of response to subunit inactivated influenza vaccine. A single record per CDR3 protein comes from TCRdb applying MiXCR to the RT-PCR reads. Found here are more than 700,000 distinct CDR3 sequences, less than 25% of them singletons; the top ten hold roughly 10%. Sequenced here: PBMCs from blood, sampled 5 days after vaccination. These receptors all come from a man in his fifties or sixties who received an inactivated influenza vaccine. The CDR3 runs from the conserved cysteine through the conserved F or W. A D gene is named only where the DNA matches it firmly. A clone size is listed for some rows: how often the clone was seen (once, few, many), or a class if it is expanded.

J: TRBJ2-5; size: few; D: .; V: TRBV12-3/TRBV12-4; DNA: TGTGCCAGCAGTCCGACATTCGAGACCCAGTACTTC; CDR3: CASSPTFETQYF
J: TRBJ1-5; size: few; D: .; V: TRBV7-2; DNA: TGTGCCAGCAGCCCAGGGGTGGAACAGCCCCAGCATTTT; CDR3: CASSPGVEQPQHF
J: TRBJ1-4; size: few; D: .; V: TRBV12-3/TRBV12-4; DNA: TGTGCCAGCAGTTTATATTTGGGTGGAGTCTATGAAAAACTGTTTTTT; CDR3: CASSLYLGGVYEKLFF
J: TRBJ2-3; size: many; D: .; V: TRBV6-2/TRBV6-3; DNA: TGTGCCAGCAGTTACTCGGATACGCAGTATTTT; CDR3: CASSYSDTQYF
J: TRBJ2-2; size: few; D: .; V: TRBV15; DNA: TGTGCCACCAGCACCGACACTTCCACCGGGGAGCTGTTTTTT; CDR3: CATSTDTSTGELFF
J: TRBJ1-1; size: .; D: .; V: TRBV20-1; DNA: TGCAGTGCTAGAGACACGGGACTCCAACCCGGAGCTTTCTTT; CDR3: CSARDTGLQPGAFF
J: TRBJ2-3; size: few; D: .; V: TRBV4-1; DNA: TGCGCCAGCAGCCAAGAGACGGGACTCCCGACAGATACGCAGTATTTT; CDR3: CASSQETGLPTDTQYF
J: TRBJ2-1; size: few; D: TRBD2; V: TRBV12-3/TRBV12-4; DNA: TGTGCCAGCAGTCCCCTAGCGGGAGGCCACTACAATGAGCAGTTCTTC; CDR3: CASSPLAGGHYNEQFF
J: TRBJ2-5; size: .; D: TRBD2; V: TRBV27; DNA: TGTGCCAGCAGTTTATCGGCGGGGGGGTGGTCCCAAGAGACCCAGTACTTC; CDR3: CASSLSAGGWSQETQYF
J: TRBJ2-7; size: few; D: .; V: TRBV20-1; DNA: TGCAGTGCTAGGAAGTCCGGGGGCTCCTACGAGCAGTACTTC; CDR3: CSARKSGGSYEQYF
J: TRBJ2-1; size: .; D: .; V: TRBV7-9; DNA: TGTGCCAGCAGCTTAGCAGGGAATTTTAGGAATGAGCAGTTCTTC; CDR3: CASSLAGNFRNEQFF
J: TRBJ2-3; size: .; D: .; V: TRBV6-5; DNA: TGTGCCAGCAGTTACTCTAACAACGGGGGGCAGTATTTT; CDR3: CASSYSNNGGQYF
J: TRBJ1-2; size: many; D: .; V: TRBV12-3/TRBV12-4; DNA: TGTGCCAGCAGCACTGGACCCGTCCGGGGCTACACCTTC; CDR3: CASSTGPVRGYTF
J: TRBJ2-1; size: .; D: TRBD2; V: TRBV20-1; DNA: TGCAGTGCTAGTCCGCCGGGACTAGCGGGGGGGTTTTCCTACAATGAGCAGTTCTTC; CDR3: CSASPPGLAGGFSYNEQFF
J: TRBJ2-7; size: many; D: TRBD1; V: TRBV12-3/TRBV12-4; DNA: TGTGCCAGCAGACCGGGACAGGGAACCTACGAGCAGTACTTC; CDR3: CASRPGQGTYEQYF
J: TRBJ1-2; size: many; D: .; V: TRBV12-3/TRBV12-4; DNA: TGTGCCAGCAGTACCACAGGGAACTATGGCTACACCTTC; CDR3: CASSTTGNYGYTF
J: TRBJ2-1; size: few; D: TRBD2; V: TRBV7-2; DNA: TGTGCCAGCAGCTGGATAGCGGGGCGGTTCGATGAGCAGTTCTTC; CDR3: CASSWIAGRFDEQFF
J: TRBJ2-1; size: .; D: .; V: TRBV15; DNA: TGTGCCACCAGCAGAGGGGGGACCCACTACAATGAGCAGTTCTTC; CDR3: CATSRGGTHYNEQFF
J: TRBJ2-5; size: few; D: .; V: TRBV27; DNA: TGTGCCAGGAGCGAGGCCGAAAACCACAGGCTCCAAGAGACCCAGTACTTC; CDR3: CARSEAENHRLQETQYF
J: TRBJ2-4; size: few; D: TRBD1; V: TRBV12-3/TRBV12-4; DNA: TGTGCCAGCAGTTTGGGGACAGGGTTAGCCAAAAACATTCAGTACTTC; CDR3: CASSLGTGLAKNIQYF
J: TRBJ2-3; size: many; D: .; V: TRBV6-1; DNA: TGTGCCAGCAGTAAAAGGGGGGGTTGGGATACGCAGTATTTT; CDR3: CASSKRGGWDTQYF
J: TRBJ2-5; size: .; D: .; V: TRBV10-3; DNA: TGTGCCACTTCTAGCGTACAAGAGACCCAGTACTTC; CDR3: CATSSVQETQYF
J: TRBJ2-3; size: .; D: .; V: TRBV5-1; DNA: TGCGCCAGCAGCTTGGGTGCGTTGCTTACAGATACGCAGTATTTT; CDR3: CASSLGALLTDTQYF
J: TRBJ2-7; size: few; D: TRBD2; V: TRBV4-2; DNA: TGTGCCAGCAGCCAAGATTACGGGACTAGCGGGATCTACGAGCAGTACTTC; CDR3: CASSQDYGTSGIYEQYF
J: TRBJ2-3; size: .; D: .; V: TRBV9; DNA: TGTGCCAGCAGCGTAGTCCCTGGAACGGGCACAGATACGCAGTATTTT; CDR3: CASSVVPGTGTDTQYF
J: TRBJ2-2; size: .; D: TRBD2; V: TRBV11-1; DNA: TGTGCCAGCAGCACCTCCGACTGGACGGGAGGGACCCCCCCCGGGGAGCTGTTTTTT; CDR3: CASSTSDWTGGTPPGELFF
J: TRBJ2-7; size: .; D: TRBD1; V: TRBV18; DNA: TGTGCCAGCTCACCACCGTCTACAGGGGGCTCCGAGCAGTACTTC; CDR3: CASSPPSTGGSEQYF
J: TRBJ2-2; size: .; D: .; V: TRBV7-2; DNA: TGTGCCAGCAGTCCCCGACCGGGACGGACCAACACCGGGGAGCTGTTTTTT; CDR3: CASSPRPGRTNTGELFF
J: TRBJ2-3; size: few; D: TRBD2; V: TRBV7-9; DNA: TGTGCCAGCAGCTTCCTCTCCGGGGGGAACACAGATACGCAGTATTTT; CDR3: CASSFLSGGNTDTQYF
J: TRBJ2-1; size: .; D: .; V: TRBV19; DNA: TGTGCCAGTAGTATCGTCGGGACGCCATGGGGTGAGCAGTTCTTC; CDR3: CASSIVGTPWGEQFF
J: TRBJ2-7; size: few; D: .; V: TRBV6-2/TRBV6-3; DNA: TGTGCCAGCAGTCCCTTCGGAGGGATAACCTACGAGCAGTACTTC; CDR3: CASSPFGGITYEQYF
J: TRBJ2-1; size: .; D: TRBD2; V: TRBV7-9; DNA: TGTGCCAGCAGCTTAGTGGCGACTAGCGGATACAATGAGCAGTTCTTC; CDR3: CASSLVATSGYNEQFF